This record concerns one T cell receptor beta chain sequence. The germline CDR1 and CDR2 sequences are SEHNR and FQNEAQ (reference sequence). The CDR3 is made up of 16 amino acids. With V trimmed by 7 bases and J by 1 base, 12 bases remained unmatched. The sample originates from a study of blood T cell repertoires in COVID-19. Assay used: immunoSEQ multiplex PCR; TCRdb lists only in-frame clones, some missing. The profile covers approximately 300,000 clones, with around 90% appearing a single time and 5% to 5.5% taken by the ten largest. The clonotype comes from a man in his sixties who had recovered from COVID-19. The sample consisted of PBMCs or T cells enriched from blood (not recorded which). The gene calls are TRBV7-9 and TRBJ1-1; TRBD1 matches at 7 bases. The chain's CDR3 is CASNHLDRSRNTEAFF. The CDR3 bases are TGTGCCAGCAACCACTTGGACAGGTCACGGAACACTGAAGCTTTCTTT.